The T cell receptor beta chain under discussion was sequenced for a study of T cell changes during pregnancy in multiple sclerosis. The germline V gene has CDR1 MNHEY and CDR2 SVGAGI. The CDR3 totals 15 residues. V gave up 0 bases and J gave up 2 bases; unmatched junction bases: 4. Here immunoSEQ multiplex PCR was the method, and the copy in TCRdb shows in-frame clones only, minus some. In the table there are approximately 68,000 clones, roughly nine tenths of which are singletons. V is TRBV6-5 and J is TRBJ2-7; 7 bases are a match to TRBD2. This sequence was found in a female donor with multiple sclerosis, enrolled in a pregnancy study. The sequencing here drew on peripheral blood, taken in the second trimester of pregnancy. CDR3 amino acids: CASSYSSAGAYEQYF. DNA for the CDR3: TGTGCCAGCAGTTACTCGTCGGCGGGAGCCTACGAGCAGTACTTC.